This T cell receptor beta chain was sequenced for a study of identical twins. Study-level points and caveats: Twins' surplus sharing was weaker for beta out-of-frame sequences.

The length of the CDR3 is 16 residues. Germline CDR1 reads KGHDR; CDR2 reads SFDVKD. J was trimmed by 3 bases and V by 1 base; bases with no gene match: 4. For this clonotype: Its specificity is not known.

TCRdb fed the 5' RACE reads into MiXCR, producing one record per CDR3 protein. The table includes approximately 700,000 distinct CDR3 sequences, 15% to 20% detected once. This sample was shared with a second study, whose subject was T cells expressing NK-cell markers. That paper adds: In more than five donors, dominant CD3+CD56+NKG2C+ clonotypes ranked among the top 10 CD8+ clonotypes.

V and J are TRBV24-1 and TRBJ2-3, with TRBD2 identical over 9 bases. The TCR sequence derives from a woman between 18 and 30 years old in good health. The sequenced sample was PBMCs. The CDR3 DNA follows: TGTGCCACCAGTGATTTCAACGCGGGGGGGACAGATACGCAGTATTTT. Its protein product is CATSDFNAGGTDTQYF.